Listed below are T cell receptor beta chains from one sample, sequenced in a study of human T cells and chemical hapten exposure. Each CDR3 protein gets one entry after TCRdb re-called the RACE reads with MiXCR. The sample holds approximately 97,000 distinct CDR3 sequences; about an eighth are singletons and the top ten take about 3%. The sequenced sample was whole blood, obtained in connection with sensitization to the hapten diphenylcyclopropenone (DPC). Receptors were obtained from a woman between 40 and 55 years old with alopecia areata. Some clones in this sample may be carry-over from other donors' samples. The CDR3 runs from the conserved cysteine through the conserved F or W. Fields, in order: V gene, J gene, clone size, D gene, CDR3 length, CDR3 protein, CDR3 DNA. The D gene is left open where the match is weak. Clone size is given for some rows only: seen once, a few or many times, or a class if the clone is expanded.

TRBV6-1	TRBJ2-1	.	.	14	CASLLGDSYNEQFF	TGTGCCAGCCTCCTTGGGGACTCCTACAATGAGCAGTTCTTC
TRBV6-6	TRBJ1-1	.	.	14	CASIPPGQNTEAFF	TGTGCCAGCATTCCCCCGGGACAGAACACTGAAGCTTTCTTT
TRBV6-6	TRBJ1-1	.	TRBD1	19	CASSSPGQGANIWDTEAFF	TGTGCCAGCAGTTCCCCCGGGCAGGGGGCGAATATTTGGGACACTGAAGCTTTCTTT
TRBV4-3	TRBJ2-7	.	.	14	CASSQVAGPYEQYF	TGCGCCAGCAGCCAAGTCGCGGGGCCCTACGAGCAGTACTTC
TRBV29-1	TRBJ1-1	few	TRBD1	14	CSATSSGGGTEAFF	TGCAGCGCTACCTCTTCAGGGGGGGGCACTGAAGCTTTCTTT
TRBV7-6	TRBJ1-6	many	.	15	CASSLTTWANSPLHF	TGTGCCAGCAGCTTAACGACATGGGCCAATTCACCCCTCCACTTT
TRBV2	TRBJ2-5	.	.	13	CASTPGEKETQYF	TGTGCCAGCACCCCTGGTGAGAAAGAGACCCAGTACTTC
TRBV5-6	TRBJ2-7	.	.	14	CASSSTGIRYEQYF	TGTGCCAGCAGCTCCACGGGAATTCGCTACGAGCAGTACTTC
TRBV7-2	TRBJ2-5	many	.	14	CASTRVGLSETQYF	TGTGCCAGCACCCGAGTGGGTCTTAGTGAGACCCAGTACTTC
TRBV27	TRBJ1-2	many	TRBD1	13	CASSFPGGYGYTF	TGTGCCAGCAGTTTTCCAGGGGGCTATGGCTACACCTTC
TRBV12-3/TRBV12-4	TRBJ2-3	many	TRBD2	16	CASSRGGPSSADTQYF	TGTGCCAGCAGCCGCGGGGGGCCTTCATCTGCAGATACGCAGTATTTT
TRBV7-2	TRBJ2-5	many	TRBD2	15	CASSLIAGPQETQYF	TGTGCCAGCAGCTTAATAGCGGGGCCCCAAGAGACCCAGTACTTC
TRBV7-6	TRBJ2-2	many	.	18	CASSLGSLGTWRAGELFF	TGTGCCAGCAGCTTAGGTTCTCTGGGAACCTGGCGGGCCGGGGAGCTGTTTTTT